The next 3 T cell receptor beta chains were all read from a single sample in a study of T cell changes during pregnancy in multiple sclerosis. The method was immunoSEQ multiplex PCR; TCRdb's version includes in-frame clones alone and lacks a portion of them. The table lists approximately 50,000 clones, over 80% of them singletons. Material: CD8+ T cells from peripheral blood mononuclear cells, obtained after pregnancy. The receptor set was obtained from a female donor with multiple sclerosis, enrolled in a pregnancy study.

The V call is TRBV25-1, the J call TRBJ2-5; 8 nucleotides line up with TRBD1. The ends lost 4 bases at V and 5 bases at J; junction bases unmatched: 6. This CDR3 contains 14 residues. Germline V gene lookup returns CDR1 MGHDK and CDR2 SYGVNS. CDR3 DNA: TGTGCCAGCAGTGCTACAGGGGGGTGGGAGACCCAGTACTTC. Its translation is CASSATGGWETQYF.

The rearrangement uses TRBV7-3 and TRBJ2-7; 8 positions agree with TRBD1. The germline CDR1 and CDR2 sequences are SGHTA and FQGTGA. V dropped 5 bases and J dropped 3; count of bases not matched to a gene: 9. The CDR3 length is 15 residues. Here the CDR3 DNA reads TGTGCCAGCAGCGTCCCCCGGGACAGGCACTACGAGCAGTACTTC. Encoded protein: CASSVPRDRHYEQYF.

Only one count was recorded for this clone. The chain links TRBV25-1 to TRBJ2-1; TRBD1 matches at 10 bases. Germline lookup yields CDR1 MGHDK and CDR2 SYGVNS. The CDR3 runs 13 residues. With 6 bases clipped from V and 13 bases from J, the junction kept 9 bases outside the gene matches. This CDR3 reads CASSEGQGVPQFF. CDR3 nucleotides: TGTGCCAGCAGCGAAGGACAGGGGGTTCCTCAGTTCTTC. The full variable domain, its missing parts supplied by reference TRBV25-1 and TRBJ2-1, is EADIYQTPRYLVIGTGKKITLECSQTMGHDKMYWYQQDPGMELHLIHYSYGVNSTEKGDLSSESTVSRIRTEHFPLTLESARPSHTSQYLCASSEGQGVPQFFGPGTRLTVL.